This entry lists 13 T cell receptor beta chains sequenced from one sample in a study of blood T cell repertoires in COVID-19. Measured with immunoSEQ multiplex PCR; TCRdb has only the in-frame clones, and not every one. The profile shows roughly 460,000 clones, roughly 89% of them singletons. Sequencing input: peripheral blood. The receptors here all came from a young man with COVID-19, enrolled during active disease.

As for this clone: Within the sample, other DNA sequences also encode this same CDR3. The CDR3 spells CASSQPDSQETQYF. The DNA for the CDR3 is TGTGCCAGCAGCCAACCTGACAGCCAAGAGACCCAGTACTTC. The chain has TRBV3-1 (or the pseudogene TRBV3-2) and TRBJ2-5; D possibly corresponds to TRBD1 (5 bases). CDR3 length: 14 residues. Trimming took 2 bases from V and 1 from J, leaving 8 bases between them. Germline V gene data show CDR1 as LGHDT and CDR2 as YNNKEL (reference sequence).

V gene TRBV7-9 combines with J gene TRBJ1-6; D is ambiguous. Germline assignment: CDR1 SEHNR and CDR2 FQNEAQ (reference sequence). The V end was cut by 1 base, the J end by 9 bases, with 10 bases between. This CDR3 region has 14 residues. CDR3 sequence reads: CASSLVGWSSPLHF. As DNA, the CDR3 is TGTGCCAGCAGCTTAGTCGGATGGAGTTCACCCCTCCACTTT.

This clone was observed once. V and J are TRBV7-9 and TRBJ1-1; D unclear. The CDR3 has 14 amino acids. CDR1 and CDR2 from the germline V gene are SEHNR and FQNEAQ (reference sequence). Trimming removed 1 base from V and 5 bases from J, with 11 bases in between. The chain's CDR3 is CASSLGGGRTEAFF. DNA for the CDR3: TGTGCCAGCAGCTTAGGTGGAGGGCGGACTGAAGCTTTCTTT.

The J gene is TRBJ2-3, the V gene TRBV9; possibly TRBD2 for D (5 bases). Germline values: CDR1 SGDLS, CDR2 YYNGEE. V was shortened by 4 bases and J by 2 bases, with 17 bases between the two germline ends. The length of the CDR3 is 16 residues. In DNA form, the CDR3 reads TGTGCCAGCAGCCCCCAGCGGCGGGCCATCACAGATACGCAGTATTTT. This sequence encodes CASSPQRRAITDTQYF. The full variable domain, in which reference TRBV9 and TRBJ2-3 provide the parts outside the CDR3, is DSGVTQTPKHLITATGQRVTLRCSPRSGDLSVYWYQQSLDQGLQFLIQYYNGEERAKGNILERFSAQQFPDLHSELNLSSLELGDSALYFCASSPQRRAITDTQYFGPGTRLTVL.

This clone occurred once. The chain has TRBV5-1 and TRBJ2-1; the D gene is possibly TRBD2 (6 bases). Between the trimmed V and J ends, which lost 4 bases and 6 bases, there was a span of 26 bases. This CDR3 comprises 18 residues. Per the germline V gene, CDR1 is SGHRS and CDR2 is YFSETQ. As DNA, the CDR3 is TGCGCCAGCAGCCCCGCCGCCGTTCTAGCGCACAGGACCAATGAGCAGTTCTTC. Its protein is CASSPAAVLAHRTNEQFF.

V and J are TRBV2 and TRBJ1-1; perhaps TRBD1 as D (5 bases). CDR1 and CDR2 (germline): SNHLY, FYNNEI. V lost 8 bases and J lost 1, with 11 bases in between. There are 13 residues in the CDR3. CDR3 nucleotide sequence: TGTGCCAGCCTCCAGGGCCCGAACACTGAAGCTTTCTTT. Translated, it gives CASLQGPNTEAFF. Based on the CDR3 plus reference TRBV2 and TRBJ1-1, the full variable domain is EPEVTQTPSHQVTQMGQEVILRCVPISNHLYFYWYRQILGQKVEFLVSFYNNEISEKSEIFDDQFSVERPDGSNFTLKIRSTKLEDSAMYFCASLQGPNTEAFFGQGTRLTVV.

CDR3 residues: CASSDFLAATYEQYF. CDR3 DNA: TGTGCCAGCAGTGACTTTTTGGCGGCCACCTACGAGCAGTACTTC. The chain employs TRBV6-2 or TRBV6-3 and TRBJ2-7; D gene uncertain. Trimming left V 5 bases short and J 2 bases short, with 16 bases between. CDR1 is MNHEY, CDR2 SVGEGT, per germline. This CDR3 comprises 15 residues.

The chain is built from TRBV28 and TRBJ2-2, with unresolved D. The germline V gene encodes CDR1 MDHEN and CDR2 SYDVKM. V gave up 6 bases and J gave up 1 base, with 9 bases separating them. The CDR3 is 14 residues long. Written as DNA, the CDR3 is TGTGCCAGCAGAGACACTCAGAACACCGGGGAGCTGTTTTTT. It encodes CASRDTQNTGELFF.

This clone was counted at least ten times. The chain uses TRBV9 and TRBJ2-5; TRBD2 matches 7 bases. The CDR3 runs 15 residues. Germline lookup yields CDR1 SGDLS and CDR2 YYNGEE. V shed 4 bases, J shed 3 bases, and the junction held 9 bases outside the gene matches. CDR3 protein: CASSLTPLAEETQYF. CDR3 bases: TGTGCCAGCAGCTTAACCCCCCTAGCGGAAGAGACCCAGTACTTC.

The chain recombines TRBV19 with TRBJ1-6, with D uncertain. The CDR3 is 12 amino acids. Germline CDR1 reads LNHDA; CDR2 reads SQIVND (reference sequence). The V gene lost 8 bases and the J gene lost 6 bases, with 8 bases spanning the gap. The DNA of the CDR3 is TGTGCCAGTCAGGTGGCTAATTCACCCCTCCACTTT. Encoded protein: CASQVANSPLHF.

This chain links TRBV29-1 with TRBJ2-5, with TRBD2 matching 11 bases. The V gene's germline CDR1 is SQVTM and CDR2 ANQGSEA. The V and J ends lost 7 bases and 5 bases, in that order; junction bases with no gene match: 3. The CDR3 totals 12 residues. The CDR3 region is CSASGGRETQYF. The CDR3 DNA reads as TGCAGCGCTAGCGGGGGGAGGGAGACCCAGTACTTC.

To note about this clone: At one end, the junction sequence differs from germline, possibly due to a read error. The CDR3 reads CASSSTGTSGTYEQYF. DNA for the CDR3: TGTGCTAGCAGCTCTACCGGGACTAGCGGGACCTACGAGCAGTACTTC. The chain uses TRBV7-7 and TRBJ2-7; 13 bases fit TRBD2. CDR3 length: 16 amino acids. CDR1 and CDR2 (germline): SSHAT, FNYEAQ (reference sequence).

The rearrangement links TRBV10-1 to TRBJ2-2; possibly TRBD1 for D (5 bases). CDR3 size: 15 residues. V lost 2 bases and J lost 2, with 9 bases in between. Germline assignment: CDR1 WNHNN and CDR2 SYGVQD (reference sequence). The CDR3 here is CASSERQKNTGELFF. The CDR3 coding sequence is TGCGCCAGCAGTGAGCGACAGAAAAACACCGGGGAGCTGTTTTTT.